Listed here are 7 T cell receptor beta chains from one sample, sequenced in a study of shared clonotypes between healthy human individuals (dated by TCRdb to about 2020). The library relied on the immunoSEQ multiplex PCR assay. Sourced from immuneACCESS, this table was stored by TCRdb with only in-frame sequences that have V and J called. A share of the clones is absent; for the studies checked, an unresolved V gene accounts for under half, and the remainder has no known explanation. Present in this sample are 2,500,000 or so clones, less than 95% of which were seen just once. Approximately 0.41% of the sample is taken by the ten largest. The sample was naive CD4+ T cells from PBMCs. The cell subset or site label of this sample denotes: CD45RA+ positively selected. The receptor source for this set is a young man in good health. Some clones in this sample may be carry-over from other donors' samples.

This chain links TRBV28 with TRBJ1-3; D is ambiguous. V was shortened by 5 bases and J by 0 bases, with 17 bases between the two germline ends. CDR3 length: 17 residues. Germline V gene data show CDR1 as MDHEN and CDR2 as SYDVKM. In nucleotides, the CDR3 is TGTGCCAGCAGTATACCAACCGGACTCAACTCTGGAAACACCATATATTTT. It specifies CASSIPTGLNSGNTIYF.

The rearrangement uses TRBV7-3 and TRBJ2-2, with D possibly matching TRBD2 (6 bases). V was clipped by 5 bases and J by 5 bases, with 12 bases between them. Germline values: CDR1 SGHTA, CDR2 FQGTGA. The CDR3 has 14 amino acids. The CDR3 here is CASSPGLRTGELFF. In DNA form, the CDR3 reads TGTGCCAGCAGCCCGGGACTCCGTACCGGGGAGCTGTTTTTT.

This clone was seen a few times. The V call is TRBV30, the J call TRBJ1-1; perhaps TRBD1 as D (5 bases). The V gene lost 1 base and the J gene lost 3 bases, with 12 bases spanning the gap. The CDR3 has 14 residues. CDR1 and CDR2 (germline): GTSNPN, SVGIG (reference sequence). The CDR3 DNA is TGTGCCTGGAGTGCCTCGTGGGGGGACACTGAAGCTTTCTTT. This gives the protein CAWSASWGDTEAFF.

The chain carries TRBV9 and TRBJ2-7; 8 nucleotides match TRBD2. CDR1 SGDLS and CDR2 YYNGEE come from the germline V gene. Trimming took 0 bases from V and 4 from J; bases not matched to a gene: 6. The CDR3 length is 15 residues. Here the CDR3 reads CASSVGSGRSYEQYF. The CDR3 bases are TGTGCCAGCAGCGTAGGCAGCGGGAGATCGTACGAGCAGTACTTC.

V and J are TRBV27 and TRBJ2-3; possibly TRBD1 for D (5 bases). The germline CDR1 and CDR2 sequences are MNHEY and SMNVEV (reference sequence). Between the trimmed V and J ends, which lost 1 base and 1 base, there was a span of 9 bases. This CDR3 is 15 amino acids long. The CDR3 DNA sequence: TGTGCCAGCAGTTTATGGGGCCTCGGCACAGATACGCAGTATTTT. This gives the protein CASSLWGLGTDTQYF.

J is TRBJ2-2 and V is TRBV28; D is perhaps TRBD2 (6 bases). Trimming took 3 bases from V and 6 from J, leaving 20 bases between them. The CDR3 sequence is 17 residues long. Germline values: CDR1 MDHEN, CDR2 SYDVKM. Here the CDR3 DNA reads TGTGCCAGCAGTTTCCCCCTAGTGGCGGGACTCGCCGGGGAGCTGTTTTTT. It translates to CASSFPLVAGLAGELFF.

J is TRBJ1-2 and V is TRBV29-1; a weak D match, TRBD1 (5 bases). The V end was cut by 0 bases, the J end by 6 bases, with 14 bases between. This CDR3 contains 14 residues. Germline CDR1 is SQVTM and CDR2 is ANQGSEA. The CDR3 DNA follows: TGCAGCGTTGAAGATCTTCAGGGCAGGAATGGCTACACCTTC. This codes for CSVEDLQGRNGYTF.